The table lists the clone carrying this TCR beta chain with many counts. Antigen unknown. The data derive from a study of T-cell memory formation after mild COVID-19. General observations from the study: A subset of responding clones appeared in pre-infection memory, suggesting cross-reactive memory joined.

MiXCR was run by TCRdb on the 5' RACE reads, yielding one entry per CDR3 protein. The profile shows approximately 210,000 distinct CDR3 sequences, 15% to 20% of them singletons. The TCR originated in an adult woman who had mild COVID-19 (a few samples of this study predate the infection). Cell type and time point are not known. Sequencing was carried out using PBMCs or a T cell subset sorted from them (not recorded which).

CDR3 DNA: TGCAGTGCTAGAGGGCTAGCGGTCGGGGGTAATGAGCAGTTCTTC. The encoded protein is CSARGLAVGGNEQFF. The chain carries TRBV20-1 and TRBJ2-1, with 7 bases that match TRBD2. Germline-derived CDR1 and CDR2 are DFQATT and SNEGSKA (reference sequence). The CDR3 is 15 amino acids. Trimming removed 1 base from V and 7 bases from J; junction bases left unmatched: 10.